This T cell receptor (beta chain) derives from a study of cytomegalovirus exposure and HLA in healthy donors. PCR used 60 Vbeta primers and 13 Jbeta primers. Assay used: immunoSEQ multiplex PCR; TCRdb lists only in-frame clones, some missing. The table shows over 100,000 clones, with approximately 74% occurring only once. The TCR was taken from a male donor in good health and CMV-seronegative. Sequencing was carried out using PBMCs.

The CDR3 sequence is CASSALGRRSSYNEQFF. In nucleotides, the CDR3 is TGTGCCAGCAGCGCCCTGGGGCGGAGAAGCTCCTACAATGAGCAGTTCTTC. This chain links TRBV9 with TRBJ2-1; perhaps TRBD1 as D (5 bases). CDR1 is SGDLS and CDR2 is YYNGEE in the germline V gene. V was shortened by 3 bases and J by 0 bases, with 16 bases between the two germline ends. This CDR3 contains 17 residues. The full variable domain, in which reference TRBV9 and TRBJ2-1 provide the parts outside the CDR3, is DSGVTQTPKHLITATGQRVTLRCSPRSGDLSVYWYQQSLDQGLQFLIQYYNGEERAKGNILERFSAQQFPDLHSELNLSSLELGDSALYFCASSALGRRSSYNEQFFGPGTRLTVL.